This T cell receptor beta chain was captured by sequencing in a study of CD8+CD57+ T cells in acquired aplastic anemia. In germline, CDR1 is LNHDA, CDR2 SQIVND (reference sequence). The CDR3 is 15 amino acids. Genomic DNA, the template, was used for profiling of the TCR beta VDJ and CDR3. A single record per CDR3 protein comes from TCRdb applying MiXCR to the reads. The sample has about 170,000 distinct CDR3 sequences; about three fifths are singletons. This TCR came from a human donor in good health. Source material: sorted CD4+, CD8+, or CD8+CD57+ T cells (not recorded which) from PBMCs. The chain has TRBV19 and TRBJ2-3, with D maybe TRBD2 (7 bases). In DNA, the CDR3 is TGTGCTTCAAACGAGGGGGGGGCGTGGGCAGATACGCAGTATTTT. This codes for CASNEGGAWADTQYF.